These T cell receptor beta chains were read from a single sample in a study of cytomegalovirus exposure and HLA in healthy donors. The repertoire was sequenced with immunoSEQ multiplex PCR; TCRdb's copy has only in-frame clones and lacks some. The sample consists of approximately 120,000 clones, around 77% of them appearing once. Sequenced input: PBMCs. These receptors were taken from a woman aged 40 to 50 in good health and CMV-seropositive. CDR3s include the opening cysteine and the closing phenylalanine or tryptophan. Fields, in order: V gene, D gene, J gene, clone size, CDR3 DNA, CDR3 protein. The D gene is left open where the match is weak. Some rows mark clone size as missing; the rest say once, few, many or name a class of expanded clone.

TRBV10-2	TRBD2	TRBJ2-7	-	TGCGCCAGCAGTGAGGGGACTAGCGGGAGAGTCAGTAAGTCCTACGAGCAGTACTTC	CASSEGTSGRVSKSYEQYF
TRBV6-6	TRBD1	TRBJ2-5	once	TGTGCCAGCAGGAGGGACAGGCAAGAGACCCAGTACTTC	CASRRDRQETQYF
TRBV18	-	TRBJ2-5	-	TGTGCCAGCTCATCAGGACTACAAGAGACCCAGTACTTC	CASSSGLQETQYF
TRBV7-9	-	TRBJ2-7	-	TGTGCCAGCAGCTTAGACAGGGTTCCCTACGAGCAGTACTTC	CASSLDRVPYEQYF
TRBV10-3	TRBD1	TRBJ1-2	-	TGTGCCATCAGGCGGGACAGGGTCCTATTTAACTATGGCTACACCTTC	CAIRRDRVLFNYGYTF
TRBV2	TRBD1	TRBJ2-7	-	TGTGCCAGCAGTGAACAGACAGGGCCCTCCTACGAGCAGTACTTC	CASSEQTGPSYEQYF
TRBV13	TRBD2	TRBJ2-5	-	TGTGCCAGCAGCTTAGGCCGAAGCGGGAGGGCCTTTGAAAAGACCCAGTACTTC	CASSLGRSGRAFEKTQYF
TRBV2	TRBD1	TRBJ1-5	-	TGTGCCAGCAGTGAGGGACAGAGGAATCAGCCCCAGCATTTT	CASSEGQRNQPQHF
TRBV6-1	TRBD2	TRBJ2-2	-	TGTGCCAGCAGTGTCTTAGCGGGAGGGGCCGGGGAGCTGTTTTTT	CASSVLAGGAGELFF
TRBV6-1	-	TRBJ1-3	few	TGTGCCAGCAGCAGCGACAGAGAACCTGGAAACACCATATATTTT	CASSSDREPGNTIYF
TRBV6-1	-	TRBJ2-1	-	TGTGCCAGCAGTGAATACGCGTCGCCTAGCGTAGACAATGAGCAGTTCTTC	CASSEYASPSVDNEQFF
TRBV9	-	TRBJ2-7	-	TGTGCCAGCAGCGGATTGAGCCCTTTTCTCTCCTACGAGCAGTACTTC	CASSGLSPFLSYEQYF
TRBV2	TRBD1	TRBJ2-7	-	TGTGCCAGCCAAGTAGGACAGGGGACCTACGAGCAGTACTTC	CASQVGQGTYEQYF
TRBV19	TRBD2	TRBJ2-4	-	TGTGCCAGTAGTAGGGGGGGGTTTGAAGCCAAAAACATTCAGTACTTC	CASSRGGFEAKNIQYF
TRBV5-1	-	TRBJ1-4	-	TGCGCCAGCAGCTTGGGACAGTCAACTAATGAAAAACTGTTTTTT	CASSLGQSTNEKLFF
TRBV28	-	TRBJ1-6	-	TGTGCCAGCAGACAGGGCCCCTATAATTCACCCCTCCACTTT	CASRQGPYNSPLHF
TRBV2	TRBD1	TRBJ1-6	-	TGTGCCAGCAGTGGGCAGGGGGCCAATTCACCCCTCCACTTT	CASSGQGANSPLHF
TRBV20-1	-	TRBJ2-5	-	TGCAGTGCTAGAACTCAAGAGACCCAGTACTTC	CSARTQETQYF
TRBV7-9	TRBD2	TRBJ2-2	-	TGTGCCAGCAGCTCGCCAGGTGGAGGACTAGCGGGACCCGGGGAGCTGTTTTTT	CASSSPGGGLAGPGELFF
TRBV2	TRBD2	TRBJ2-7	-	TGTGCCAGCAGTGATCAGATAGCGGGGGCATCGGGGCAGTACTTC	CASSDQIAGASGQYF
TRBV28	TRBD2	TRBJ2-5	-	TGTGCCAGCAGCCAAATGACTAGCGGGCCCGAGACCCAGTACTTC	CASSQMTSGPETQYF
TRBV30	-	TRBJ2-1	once	TGTGCCTGGAGTTCACATTCTGTAGCGGCACTTTACAATGAGCAGTTCTTC	CAWSSHSVAALYNEQFF
TRBV5-1	TRBD2	TRBJ2-2	few	TGCGCCAGCAGAGTGAGGCCAACTAGCGGGAGTGATCCTCCTCTGAACACCGGGGAGCTGTTTTTT	CASRVRPTSGSDPPLNTGELFF
TRBV5-1	TRBD2	TRBJ2-3	-	TGCGCCAGCAGCTCGGATCCGACTAGCGGGAGATGGGATACGCAGTATTTT	CASSSDPTSGRWDTQYF
TRBV5-4	TRBD2	TRBJ2-3	-	TGTGCCAGCAGCTTGGGACTAGCGGGAGGGCCTATAGATACGCAGTATTTT	CASSLGLAGGPIDTQYF
TRBV11-2	-	TRBJ1-6	-	TGTGCCAGCAGCTTTGATAGAGGCGGGAATTCACCCCTCCACTTT	CASSFDRGGNSPLHF
TRBV14	-	TRBJ2-7	-	TGTGCCAGCAGCCAAGGCTCGGGGGTCCACGAGCAGTACTTC	CASSQGSGVHEQYF
TRBV7-6	-	TRBJ2-1	-	TGTGCCAGCAGCTTAGCCGGGAGCAACGATGGGCAGTTCTTC	CASSLAGSNDGQFF
TRBV6-5	TRBD1	TRBJ1-1	-	TGTGCCAGCAGTAACCGGGACAGGAACACTGAAGCTTTCTTT	CASSNRDRNTEAFF
TRBV6-1	TRBD1	TRBJ2-5	-	TGTGCCAGCAGTGAAGCGTCGACAGGGCGAGGATGGGAGACCCAGTACTTC	CASSEASTGRGWETQYF
TRBV19	TRBD1	TRBJ2-1	-	TGTGCCAGTAGTATCAGGGGGCTATACAATGAGCAGTTCTTC	CASSIRGLYNEQFF
TRBV5-1	TRBD1	TRBJ1-2	-	TGCGCCAGCAGCTACGGACAGGGTTATGGCTACACCTTC	CASSYGQGYGYTF
TRBV6-1	-	TRBJ1-5	-	TGTGCCAGCAGTGAAGCGACAAGCAATCAGCCCCAGCATTTT	CASSEATSNQPQHF
TRBV18	-	TRBJ2-3	-	TGTGCCAGCTCACCACCTAGCAAGTCAAGCACAGATACGCAGTATTTT	CASSPPSKSSTDTQYF
TRBV28	-	TRBJ2-7	-	TGTGCCACCCTAGGAAGGGGCTACGAGCAGTACTTC	CATLGRGYEQYF
TRBV6-1	TRBD1	TRBJ2-7	-	TGTGCCAGCAGCGGACAGGGGAATCTCTACGAGCAGTACTTC	CASSGQGNLYEQYF
TRBV19	-	TRBJ1-1	-	TGTGCCAGTAGTATTAGCGTTAACACTGAAGCTTTCTTT	CASSISVNTEAFF
TRBV10-3	-	TRBJ2-4	-	TGTGCCATCAGTGAGGGGGCTGACAGAGCCAAAAACATTCAGTACTTC	CAISEGADRAKNIQYF
TRBV28	TRBD2	TRBJ2-7	-	TGTGCCAGCAGTTCCTTACGACTAGCGGGAGGGAACGAGCAGTACTTC	CASSSLRLAGGNEQYF
TRBV28	-	TRBJ1-2	-	TGTGCCAGCAGTTTAGCAGGGCCCTATGGCTACACCTTC	CASSLAGPYGYTF
TRBV30	-	TRBJ1-5	-	TGTGCCTGGAGTGTAAACGGGATTGGAAATCAGCCCCAGCATTTT	CAWSVNGIGNQPQHF
TRBV4-2	TRBD2	TRBJ2-1	-	TGTGCCAGCAGCCCAAAAACTAGCGGGAGTACAAATGAGCAGTTCTTC	CASSPKTSGSTNEQFF
TRBV5-4	-	TRBJ2-7	-	TGTGCCAGCAGCAGTTCGGACACCTCCTACGAGCAGTACTTC	CASSSSDTSYEQYF
TRBV2	-	TRBJ2-1	-	TGTGCCAGCAAAGGCAGAACTAGGGATGAGCAGTTCTTC	CASKGRTRDEQFF
TRBV7-8	-	TRBJ1-4	-	TGTGCCAGCAGTACGGGGTGGGAAAAACTGTTTTTT	CASSTGWEKLFF
TRBV7-7	-	TRBJ2-1	-	TGTGCCAGCAGCTTAGATGGTAGCCCATACAATGAGCAGTTCTTC	CASSLDGSPYNEQFF
TRBV29-1	TRBD1	TRBJ1-1	-	TGCAGCGCAAGTTGGACAGGTATGGGCACTGAAGCTTTCTTT	CSASWTGMGTEAFF
TRBV30	-	TRBJ1-4	-	TGTGCCTGGAATTCCGGGTCGGGTGAAAAACTGTTTTTT	CAWNSGSGEKLFF
TRBV28	TRBD1	TRBJ1-5	-	TGTGCCAGCAGTTCCAGGACAGGAGTTGATCAGCCCCAGCATTTT	CASSSRTGVDQPQHF
TRBV14	-	TRBJ1-1	-	TGTGCCAGCAGCCATCGGGGGGGAAGCACTGAAGCTTTCTTT	CASSHRGGSTEAFF
TRBV6-1	-	TRBJ2-5	-	TGTGCCAGCAGTGAGGGCTGGTCCCGGGAGACCCAGTACTTC	CASSEGWSRETQYF
TRBV28	TRBD2	TRBJ2-7	-	TGTGCCAGCAGCCCCTGGGACTACTCCTACGAGCAGTACTTC	CASSPWDYSYEQYF
TRBV18	-	TRBJ2-7	-	TGTGCCAGCTCACCAAACAACTACGAGCAGTACTTC	CASSPNNYEQYF
TRBV19	TRBD2	TRBJ2-5	-	TGTGCCAGTAGTGTGACTAGCGGGAGTGTGGAGACCCAGTACTTC	CASSVTSGSVETQYF
TRBV6-5	-	TRBJ2-1	-	TGTGCCAGCAGTTACGGGGGGGCCGAGCAGTTCTTC	CASSYGGAEQFF
TRBV4-1	TRBD2	TRBJ2-5	-	TGCGCCAGCAGTCTAGCGGGCCTGCAAGAGACCCAGTACTTC	CASSLAGLQETQYF